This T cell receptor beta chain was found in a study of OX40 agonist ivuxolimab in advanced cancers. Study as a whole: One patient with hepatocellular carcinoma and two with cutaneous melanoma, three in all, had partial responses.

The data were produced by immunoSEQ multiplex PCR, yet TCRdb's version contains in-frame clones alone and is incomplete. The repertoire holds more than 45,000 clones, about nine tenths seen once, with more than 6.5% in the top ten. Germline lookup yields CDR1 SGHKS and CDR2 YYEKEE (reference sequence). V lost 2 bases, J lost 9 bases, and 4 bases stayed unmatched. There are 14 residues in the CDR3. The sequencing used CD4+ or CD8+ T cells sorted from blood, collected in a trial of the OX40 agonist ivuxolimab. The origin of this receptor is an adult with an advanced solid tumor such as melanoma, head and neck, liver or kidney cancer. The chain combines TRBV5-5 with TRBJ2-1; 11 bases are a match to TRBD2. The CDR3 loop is CASSFSGGAVEQFF. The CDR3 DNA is TGTGCCAGCAGCTTTAGCGGGGGGGCCGTTGAGCAGTTCTTC. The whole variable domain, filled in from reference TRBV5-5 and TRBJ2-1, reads DAGVTQSPTHLIKTRGQQVTLRCSPISGHKSVSWYQQVLGQGPQFIFQYYEKEERGRGNFPDRFSARQFPNYSSELNVNALLLGDSALYLCASSFSGGAVEQFFGPGTRLTVL.